The present entry profiles one TCR beta chain with its context. This receptor's antigen is unknown. Base quality data are lacking; no much larger clone is found one base away. The data were obtained in a study of blood T cell repertoires in COVID-19 (dated by TCRdb to 2020 to 2021). Notes on the research overall: Samples covering the acute and convalescent phases of COVID-19 were provided by collaborators in the United States, Italy and Spain. The prospective study material was composed of cDNA or gDNA derived from T cells, B-cell-depleted T cells, or PBMCs. Deeply sampled blood TCRbeta repertoires from subjects exposed to, actively infected with, or recovered from COVID-19 were included in the dataset. The repertoires were released in a freely available public database intended as a resource for research on the immune response to SARS-CoV-2. The samples were drawn from two sources: the first 160 participants of the ongoing ImmuneRACE study, and 950 to 1,500 subjects contributed by 6 global collaborators. A de-identified subject ID, COVID-19 status, age in years and sex were almost always included in the sample metadata. Where available, HLA class I and class II types were obtained from metadata supplied by the sample provider rather than from assay-based typing. Broad study findings and their caveats: Clinical and demographic metadata were provided uncurated, with the amount varying by source and participant.

The CDR3 runs 15 residues from the cysteine to the phenylalanine. The kept DNA is CDR3 alone, 45 bases in frame from the first base. V and J lose 2 bases and 2 bases, and a span of 10 bases separates them. CDR1 SNHLY and CDR2 FYNNEI are derived from the germline V gene. Collaborating institutions collected whole blood in K2EDTA tubes following their own protocols. For TCRbeta analysis, collaborators shipped samples as frozen whole blood, isolated PBMCs, or DNA extracted from either of those sample types. TCRbeta CDR3 regions were amplified from genomic DNA by means of the immunoSEQ Assay, a bias-controlled multiplex PCR. As for the original processing: The number of nucleated cells in each sample was estimated from the amplification of reference gene primers within the assay. Sequence reads were collapsed and filtered to measure the absolute abundance of every unique TCRbeta CDR3 rearrangement. For each sample, productive Simpson clonality was calculated as the square root of Simpson's diversity index across productive rearrangements. The table comes from immuneACCESS by way of TCRdb, which keeps in-frame sequences with V and J called. Part of the clones is missing from these tables; in studies checked, under half for an unresolved V gene and the rest for unknown reasons. V, J and clone size are those of that table, while D and trimming were read from the DNA. The sample contains fewer than 40,000 clones, 90% of them found a single time. In total, the top ten clones hold approximately 11% of the sample.

Sequencing input: peripheral blood. This clonotype was sampled from a human donor in a cohort sampled during active COVID-19. This chain joins TRBV2 to TRBJ1-5; the D segment could be TRBD1, given 5 matching bases. CDR3 region: CASSEQGIRNQPQHF. The sequence in DNA is TGTGCCAGCAGTGAACAGGGTATTCGCAATCAGCCCCAGCATTTT.